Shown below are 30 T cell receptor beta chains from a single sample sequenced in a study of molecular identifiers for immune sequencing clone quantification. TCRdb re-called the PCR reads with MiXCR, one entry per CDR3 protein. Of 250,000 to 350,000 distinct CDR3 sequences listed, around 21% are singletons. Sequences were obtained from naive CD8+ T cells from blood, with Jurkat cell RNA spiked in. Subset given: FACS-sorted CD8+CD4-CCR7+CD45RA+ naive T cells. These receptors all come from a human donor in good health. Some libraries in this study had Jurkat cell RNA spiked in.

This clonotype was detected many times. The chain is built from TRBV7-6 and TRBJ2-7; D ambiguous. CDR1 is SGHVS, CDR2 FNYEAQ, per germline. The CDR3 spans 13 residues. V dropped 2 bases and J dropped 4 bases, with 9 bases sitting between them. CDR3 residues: CASSLNAVYEQYF. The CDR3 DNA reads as TGTGCCAGCAGCTTAAACGCTGTATACGAGCAGTACTTC. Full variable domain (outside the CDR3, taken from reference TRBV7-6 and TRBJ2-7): GAGVSQSPRYKVTKRGQDVALRCDPISGHVSLYWYRQALGQGPEFLTYFNYEAQQDKSGLPNDRFSAERPEGSISTLTIQRTEQRDSAMYRCASSLNAVYEQYFGPGTRLTVT.

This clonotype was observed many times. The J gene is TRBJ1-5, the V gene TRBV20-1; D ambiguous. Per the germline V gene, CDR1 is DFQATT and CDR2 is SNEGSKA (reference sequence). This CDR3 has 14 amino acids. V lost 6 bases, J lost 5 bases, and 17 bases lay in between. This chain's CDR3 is CSASPGTADQPQHF. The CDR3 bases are TGCAGTGCCTCACCGGGAACCGCCGATCAGCCCCAGCATTTT.

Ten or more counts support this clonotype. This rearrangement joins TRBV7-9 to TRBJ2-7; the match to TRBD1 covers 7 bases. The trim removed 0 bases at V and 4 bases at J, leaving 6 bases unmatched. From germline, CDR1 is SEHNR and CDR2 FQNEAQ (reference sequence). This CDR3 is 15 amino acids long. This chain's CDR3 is CASSLASGQHYEQYF. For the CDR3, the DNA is TGTGCCAGCAGCTTAGCGTCGGGACAGCATTACGAGCAGTACTTC.

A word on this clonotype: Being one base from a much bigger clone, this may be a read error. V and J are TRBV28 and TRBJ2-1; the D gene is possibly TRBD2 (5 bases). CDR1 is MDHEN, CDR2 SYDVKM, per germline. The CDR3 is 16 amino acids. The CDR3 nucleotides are TGTGCCTGCAGCCTTCTAGTGGACTCTCCCCCCCATGAGCAGTTCTTC. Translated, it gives CACSLLVDSPPHEQFF.

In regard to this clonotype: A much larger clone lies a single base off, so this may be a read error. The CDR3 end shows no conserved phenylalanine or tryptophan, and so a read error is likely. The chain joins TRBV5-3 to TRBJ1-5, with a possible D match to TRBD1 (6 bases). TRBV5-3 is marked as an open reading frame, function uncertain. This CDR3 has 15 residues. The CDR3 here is CASSLEGTYYQPQHL. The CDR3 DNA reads TGTGCCAGCAGCTTGGAAGGGACATATTATCAGCCCCAGCATTTG.

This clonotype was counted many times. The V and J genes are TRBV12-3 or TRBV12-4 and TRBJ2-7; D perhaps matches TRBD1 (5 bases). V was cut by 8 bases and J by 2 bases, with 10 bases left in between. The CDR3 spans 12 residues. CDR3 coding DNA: TGTGCCAGCGCATGGGGCCCCTACGAGCAGTACTTC. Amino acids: CASAWGPYEQYF.

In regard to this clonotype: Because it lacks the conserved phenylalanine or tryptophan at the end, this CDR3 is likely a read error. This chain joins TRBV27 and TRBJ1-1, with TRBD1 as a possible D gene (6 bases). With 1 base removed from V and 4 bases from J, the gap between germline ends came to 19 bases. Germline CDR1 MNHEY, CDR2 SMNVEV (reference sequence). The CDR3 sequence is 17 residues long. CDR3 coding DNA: TGTGCCAGCAGTTTATTAGCCCCTGGGCAGGGGATCACTGAAGCTTTCCTT. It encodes CASSLLAPGQGITEAFL.

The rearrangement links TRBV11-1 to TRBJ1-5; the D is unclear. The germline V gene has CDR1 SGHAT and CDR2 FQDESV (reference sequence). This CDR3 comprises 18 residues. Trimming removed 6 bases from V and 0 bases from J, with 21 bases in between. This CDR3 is CASRHSPGNQNSNQPQHF. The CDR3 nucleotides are TGTGCCAGCAGACATAGCCCGGGCAACCAAAATAGCAATCAGCCCCAGCATTTT.

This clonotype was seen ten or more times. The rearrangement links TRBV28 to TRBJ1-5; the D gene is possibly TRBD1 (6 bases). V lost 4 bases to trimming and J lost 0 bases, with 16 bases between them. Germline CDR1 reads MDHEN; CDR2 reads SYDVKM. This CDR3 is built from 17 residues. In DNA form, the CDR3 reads TGTGCCAGCAGTTCGCCTGTCAGGACAGATAGCAATCAGCCCCAGCATTTT. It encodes CASSSPVRTDSNQPQHF.

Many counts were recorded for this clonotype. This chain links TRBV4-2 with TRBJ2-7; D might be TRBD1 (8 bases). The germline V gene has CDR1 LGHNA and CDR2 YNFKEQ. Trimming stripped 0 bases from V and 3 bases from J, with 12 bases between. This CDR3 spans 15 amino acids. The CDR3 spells CASSQETGEGYEQYF. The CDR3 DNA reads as TGTGCCAGCAGCCAAGAGACAGGGGAGGGCTACGAGCAGTACTTC.

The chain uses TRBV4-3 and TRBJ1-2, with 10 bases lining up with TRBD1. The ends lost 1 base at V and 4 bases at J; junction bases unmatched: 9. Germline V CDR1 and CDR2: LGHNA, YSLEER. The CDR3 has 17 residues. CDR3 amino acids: CASSQVGQGLSAYGYTF. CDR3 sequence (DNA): TGCGCCAGCAGCCAAGTGGGACAGGGGCTGTCGGCCTATGGCTACACCTTC.

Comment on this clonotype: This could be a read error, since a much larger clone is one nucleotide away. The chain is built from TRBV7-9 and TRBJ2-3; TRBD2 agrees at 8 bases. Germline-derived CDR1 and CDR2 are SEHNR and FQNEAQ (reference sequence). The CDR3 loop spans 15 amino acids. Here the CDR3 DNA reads TGTGCCAGCAGCCCTACTAGCGGAGACACAGATGCGCAGTATTTT. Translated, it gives CASSPTSGDTDAQYF.

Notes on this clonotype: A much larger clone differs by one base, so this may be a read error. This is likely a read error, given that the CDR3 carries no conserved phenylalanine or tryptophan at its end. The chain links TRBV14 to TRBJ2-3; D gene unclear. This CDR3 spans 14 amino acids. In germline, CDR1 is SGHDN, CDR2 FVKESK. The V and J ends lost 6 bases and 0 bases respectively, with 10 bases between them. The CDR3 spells CASRPGPSTDTQYS. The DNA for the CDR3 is TGTGCCAGCAGACCGGGCCCCAGCACAGATACGCAGTATTCT.

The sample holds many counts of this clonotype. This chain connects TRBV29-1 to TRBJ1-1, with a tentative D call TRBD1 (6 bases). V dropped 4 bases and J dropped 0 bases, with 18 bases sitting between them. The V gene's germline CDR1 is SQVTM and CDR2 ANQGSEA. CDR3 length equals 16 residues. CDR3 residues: CSVGENTGHMNTEAFF. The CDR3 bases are TGCAGCGTTGGAGAAAATACAGGGCATATGAACACTGAAGCTTTCTTT.

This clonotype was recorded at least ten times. CDR3 protein: CASSYQTRDGNEQYF. The CDR3 nucleotides are TGTGCCAGCAGTTACCAGACCCGGGACGGTAACGAGCAGTACTTC. The chain has TRBV6-5 and TRBJ2-7; D may match TRBD1 or TRBD2 (5 bases each). Germline lookup yields CDR1 MNHEY and CDR2 SVGAGI. Trimming took 2 bases from V and 5 from J, leaving 16 bases between them. The CDR3 sequence is 15 residues long.

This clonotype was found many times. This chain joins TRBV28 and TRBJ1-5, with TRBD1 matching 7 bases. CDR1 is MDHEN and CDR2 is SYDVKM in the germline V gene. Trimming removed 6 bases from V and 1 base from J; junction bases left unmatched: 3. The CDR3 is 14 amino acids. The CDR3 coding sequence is TGTGCCAGCAGCTTGGGACAGAGCAATCAGCCCCAGCATTTT. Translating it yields CASSLGQSNQPQHF.

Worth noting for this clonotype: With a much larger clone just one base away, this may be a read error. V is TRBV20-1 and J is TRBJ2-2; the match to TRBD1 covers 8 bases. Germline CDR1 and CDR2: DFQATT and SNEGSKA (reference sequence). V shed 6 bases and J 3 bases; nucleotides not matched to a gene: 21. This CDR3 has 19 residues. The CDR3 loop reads CSAQWIKNPSGQDTGELFF. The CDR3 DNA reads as TGCAGTGCCCAATGGATCAAGAACCCCTCGGGACAGGACACCGGGGAGCTGTTTTTT.

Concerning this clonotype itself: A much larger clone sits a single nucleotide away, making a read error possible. In DNA, the CDR3 is TGTGCTAGTGCCGAGCGGGAGGGAGAAGAGACCCAGTGCTTC. Amino acid sequence: CASAEREGEETQCF. The rearrangement joins TRBV12-5 to TRBJ2-5, with 10 bases fitting TRBD2. This CDR3 spans 14 amino acids. Per germline, CDR1 LGHNT and CDR2 FRNRAP.

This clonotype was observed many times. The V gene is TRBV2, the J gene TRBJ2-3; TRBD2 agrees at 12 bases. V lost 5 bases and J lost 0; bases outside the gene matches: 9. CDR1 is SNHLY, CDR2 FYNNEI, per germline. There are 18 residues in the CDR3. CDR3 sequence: CASSWTSGATSSTDTQYF. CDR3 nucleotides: TGTGCCAGCAGTTGGACTAGCGGGGCAACGTCGAGCACAGATACGCAGTATTTT.

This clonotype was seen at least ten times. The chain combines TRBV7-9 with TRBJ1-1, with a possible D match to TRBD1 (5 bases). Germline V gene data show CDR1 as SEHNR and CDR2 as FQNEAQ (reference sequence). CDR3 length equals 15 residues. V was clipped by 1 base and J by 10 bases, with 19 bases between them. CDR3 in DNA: TGTGCCAGCAGCTTAGGATCGGCAGGGTTGCTTGGAGCTTTCTTT. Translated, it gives CASSLGSAGLLGAFF.

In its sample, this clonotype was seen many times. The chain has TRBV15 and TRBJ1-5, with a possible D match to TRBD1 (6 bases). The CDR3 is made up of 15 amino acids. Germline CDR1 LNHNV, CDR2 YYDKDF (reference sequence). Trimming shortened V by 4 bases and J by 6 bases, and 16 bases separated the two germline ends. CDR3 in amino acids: CATSKTGTSGQPQHF. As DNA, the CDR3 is TGTGCCACCAGCAAGACCGGGACATCGGGTCAGCCCCAGCATTTT.

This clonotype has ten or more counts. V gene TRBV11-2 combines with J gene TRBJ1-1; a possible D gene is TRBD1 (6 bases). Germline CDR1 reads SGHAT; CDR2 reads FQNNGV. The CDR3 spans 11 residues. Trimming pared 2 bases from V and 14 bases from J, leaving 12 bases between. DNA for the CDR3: TGTGCCAGCAGCTTACGGGACACTTTCTTCTTT. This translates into CASSLRDTFFF.

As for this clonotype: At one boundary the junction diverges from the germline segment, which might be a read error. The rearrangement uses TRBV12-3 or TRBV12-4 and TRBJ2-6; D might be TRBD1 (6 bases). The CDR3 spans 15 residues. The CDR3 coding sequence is TGTGCCTGCAGTGTAACAGGGTCCGGGGCCAACGTCCTGACTTTC. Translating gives CACSVTGSGANVLTF.

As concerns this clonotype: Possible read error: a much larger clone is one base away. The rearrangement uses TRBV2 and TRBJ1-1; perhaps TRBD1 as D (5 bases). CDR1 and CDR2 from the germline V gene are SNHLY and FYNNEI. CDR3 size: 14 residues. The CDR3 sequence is CASSGWGLDTAAFF. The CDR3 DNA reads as TGTGCCAGCAGTGGGTGGGGATTGGACACTGCAGCTTTCTTT.

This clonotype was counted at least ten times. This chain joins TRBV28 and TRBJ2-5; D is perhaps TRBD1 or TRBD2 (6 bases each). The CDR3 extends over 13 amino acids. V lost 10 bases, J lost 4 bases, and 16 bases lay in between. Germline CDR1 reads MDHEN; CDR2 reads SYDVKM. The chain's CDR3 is CATGHGGGETQYF. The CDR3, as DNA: TGTGCCACCGGGCACGGGGGCGGAGAGACCCAGTACTTC.

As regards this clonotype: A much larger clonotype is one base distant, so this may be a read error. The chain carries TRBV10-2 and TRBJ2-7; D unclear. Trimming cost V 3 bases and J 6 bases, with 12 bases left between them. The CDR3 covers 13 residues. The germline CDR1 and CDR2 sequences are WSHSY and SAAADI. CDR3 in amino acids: CASSDTGGPEQYF. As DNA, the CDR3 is TGCGCCAGCAGTGATACCGGCGGCCCCGAGCAGTACTTC.

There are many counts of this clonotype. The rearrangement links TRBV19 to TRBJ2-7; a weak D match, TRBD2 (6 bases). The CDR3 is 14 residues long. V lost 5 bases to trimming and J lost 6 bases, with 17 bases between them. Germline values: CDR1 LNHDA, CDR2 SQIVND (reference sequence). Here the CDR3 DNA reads TGTGCCAGTAGTGGGGGGACGGGGAGAAGCGAGCAGTACTTC. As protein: CASSGGTGRSEQYF.

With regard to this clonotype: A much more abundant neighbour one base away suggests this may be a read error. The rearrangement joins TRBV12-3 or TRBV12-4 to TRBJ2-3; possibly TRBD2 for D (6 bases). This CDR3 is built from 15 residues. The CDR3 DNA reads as TGTGCCAGCAGCTTGACTACTACTAGCACAGTTACGCAGTATTTT. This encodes CASSLTTTSTVTQYF.

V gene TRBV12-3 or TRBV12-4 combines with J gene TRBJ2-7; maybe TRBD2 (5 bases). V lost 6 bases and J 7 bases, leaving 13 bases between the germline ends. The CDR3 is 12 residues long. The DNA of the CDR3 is TGTGCCAGCAGCGAGACCCGAGGGGAGCAGTACTTC. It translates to CASSETRGEQYF.

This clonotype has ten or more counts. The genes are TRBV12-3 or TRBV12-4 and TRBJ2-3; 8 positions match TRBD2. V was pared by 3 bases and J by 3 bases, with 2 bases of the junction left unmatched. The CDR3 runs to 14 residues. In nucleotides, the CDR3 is TGTGCCAGCAGTTTTGGCGGGAGGACAGATACGCAGTATTTT. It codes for CASSFGGRTDTQYF.